The 20 T cell receptor beta chains below were found in one sample sequenced in a study of T cells in Graves' hyperthyroidism and ophthalmopathy. Researchers took RNA transcripts and amplified the TCR beta CDR3 regions from them. The study used the HTBI primer set for a first-round RT-PCR of the TCR CDR3. Using its own MiXCR run on the multiplex PCR reads, TCRdb lists one record per CDR3 protein. This table has about 560,000 distinct CDR3 sequences, 11% to 15% appearing once. Sample: blood. The receptors shown here come from a woman aged 40 to 50 with Graves' hyperthyroidism.

This rearrangement joins TRBV19 to TRBJ2-1, with D unresolved. The CDR3 loop spans 14 amino acids. The V gene's germline CDR1 is LNHDA and CDR2 SQIVND (reference sequence). The V and J ends lost 3 bases and 8 bases respectively, with 14 bases between them. CDR3 coding DNA: TGTGCCAGTAGTATTTCCCCCACCTATGATGAGCAGTTCTTC. It encodes CASSISPTYDEQFF.

The chain links TRBV20-1 to TRBJ1-4, with 9 bases aligning to TRBD1. From germline, CDR1 is DFQATT and CDR2 SNEGSKA (reference sequence). V shed 3 bases and J 5 bases; nucleotides not matched to a gene: 4. The CDR3 sequence is 14 residues long. The CDR3 loop reads CSASTGTGNEKLFF. As DNA, the CDR3 is TGCAGTGCTAGCACCGGGACAGGGAATGAAAAACTGTTTTTT.

This clonotype has only a few counts. This chain connects TRBV5-8 to TRBJ2-7; D is possibly TRBD2 (6 bases). CDR3 length equals 13 residues. The germline gives CDR1 SGHTS, CDR2 YDEGEE. Trimming cost V 7 bases and J 5 bases, with 16 bases left between them. The CDR3 bases are TGTGCCAGCGTCATACTCGGGGGTAACGAGCAGTACTTC. Protein sequence: CASVILGGNEQYF.

A single count supports this clonotype. A read error may explain this, as a much larger clone is one base away. V and J are TRBV12-3 or TRBV12-4 and TRBJ1-3; no reliable D call. Deletions cut 10 bases from V and 0 bases from J, with 22 bases between. The CDR3 length is 17 residues. CDR3 region: CAISPGTTPSSGNTIYF. CDR3 nucleotide sequence: TGTGCCATCAGCCCAGGAACGACTCCGAGCTCTGGAAACACCATATATTTT.

This clonotype was seen repeatedly, ten times or more. The V and J genes are TRBV7-3 and TRBJ2-7; possible D gene TRBD2, 7 bases. The CDR3 is made up of 15 amino acids. Trimming cost V 0 bases and J 6 bases, with 15 bases left between them. CDR1 and CDR2 from the germline V gene are SGHTA and FQGTGA. The chain's CDR3 is CASSLTSGGGGEQYF. CDR3 in DNA: TGTGCCAGCAGCTTAACGTCCGGGGGCGGGGGCGAGCAGTACTTC. Supplemented by reference TRBV7-3 and TRBJ2-7, the full variable domain reads GAGVSQTPSNKVTEKGKYVELRCDPISGHTALYWYRQSLGQGPEFLIYFQGTGAADDSGLPNDRFFAVRPEGSVSTLKIQRTERGDSAVYLCASSLTSGGGGEQYFGPGTRLTVT.

The chain joins TRBV20-1 to TRBJ2-3; 10 nucleotides match TRBD2. The CDR3 runs 14 residues. V lost 6 bases, J lost 6 bases, and 9 bases stayed unmatched. The germline gives CDR1 DFQATT, CDR2 SNEGSKA (reference sequence). CDR3 region: CSAPGLALRDTQYF. DNA for the CDR3: TGCAGTGCGCCGGGACTAGCGCTACGGGATACGCAGTATTTT.

This clonotype was observed many times. The chain joins TRBV9 to TRBJ2-1; D gene uncertain. Germline V gives CDR1 SGDLS, CDR2 YYNGEE. The CDR3 has 15 amino acids. Trimming shortened V by 0 bases and J by 0 bases, and 7 bases separated the two germline ends. CDR3 region: CASSVGVVSYNEQFF. The DNA for the CDR3 is TGTGCCAGCAGCGTAGGGGTCGTCTCCTACAATGAGCAGTTCTTC.

With respect to this clonotype: Lacking the conserved final phenylalanine or tryptophan, this CDR3 likely reflects a read error. The chain joins TRBV24-1 to TRBJ1-2; D may be TRBD1 (5 bases). The germline V gene encodes CDR1 KGHDR and CDR2 SFDVKD. The V end was cut by 4 bases, the J end by 3 bases, with 14 bases between. There are 15 residues in the CDR3. CDR3 region: CATSETGRGDYGYTL. The CDR3 nucleotides are TGTGCCACCAGTGAAACGGGCCGGGGGGACTATGGCTACACCCTC.

The chain uses TRBV6-1 and TRBJ1-3; D ambiguous. Trimming took off 2 bases at V and 4 bases at J, with 12 bases between the two ends. Germline V gives CDR1 MNHNS, CDR2 SASEGT. The CDR3 is made up of 15 amino acids. CDR3 residues: CASSERLIGGNTIYF. In nucleotides, the CDR3 is TGTGCCAGCAGTGAACGACTAATCGGAGGAAACACCATATATTTT.

J is TRBJ1-2 and V is TRBV4-2, with TRBD1 identical over 9 bases. CDR1 is LGHNA and CDR2 is YNFKEQ in the germline V gene. V dropped 4 bases and J dropped 5; count of bases not matched to a gene: 11. The CDR3 is 16 amino acids. CDR3 nucleotides: TGTGCCAGCAGCCGCTCCGGGACAGGGACCATGTATGGCTACACCTTC. Residues: CASSRSGTGTMYGYTF.

The table lists this clonotype with many counts. The chain joins TRBV5-1 to TRBJ2-7; 8 bases fit TRBD2. Germline CDR1 and CDR2: SGHRS and YFSETQ. The trim removed 0 bases at V and 5 bases at J, leaving 7 bases unmatched. This CDR3 comprises 15 residues. CDR3 amino acids: CASSLADSGRNEQYF. CDR3 sequence (DNA): TGCGCCAGCAGCTTGGCGGACAGCGGGAGAAACGAGCAGTACTTC.

This clonotype was counted between two and nine times. The chain links TRBV19 to TRBJ2-7, with 8 bases matching TRBD2. The trim removed 5 bases at V and 1 base at J, leaving 7 bases unmatched. Germline assignment: CDR1 LNHDA and CDR2 SQIVND (reference sequence). This CDR3 comprises 15 residues. The CDR3 DNA reads as TGTGCCAGTAGTCCGAGCGGGAGCGAGTCCTACGAGCAGTACTTC. Residues: CASSPSGSESYEQYF.

This clonotype was picked up many times. The rearrangement links TRBV5-1 to TRBJ2-1; 9 bases are shared with TRBD2. This CDR3 is built from 17 residues. Germline CDR1 is SGHRS and CDR2 is YFSETQ. V was pared by 3 bases and J by 7 bases, with 14 bases of the junction left unmatched. This chain's CDR3 is CASSSSGRSGSVNEQFF. As DNA, the CDR3 is TGCGCCAGCAGCTCGTCGGGGCGTAGCGGGAGTGTGAATGAGCAGTTCTTC.

The CDR3 region has the DNA TGCGCCAGCAGCCCGCGTTCAGGGCCCTATGGCTACACCTTC. Translation gives CASSPRSGPYGYTF. V and J are TRBV4-1 and TRBJ1-2; a possible D gene is TRBD1 (5 bases). The CDR3 length is 14 residues. CDR1 and CDR2 (germline): MGHRA, YSYEKL. The V end was cut by 4 bases, the J end by 4 bases, with 13 bases between.

This clonotype was recorded at least ten times. CDR3 nucleotides: TGTGCCAGCAGCTTTCGTGAGGAAGGGGAGCAGTTCTTC. Translation gives CASSFREEGEQFF. The chain employs TRBV7-8 and TRBJ2-1, with D uncertain. Trimming left V 3 bases short and J 10 bases short, with 13 bases between. The germline gives CDR1 SGHVS, CDR2 FQNEAQ. This CDR3 is built from 13 residues.

This clonotype was detected many times. CDR3 in DNA: TGCAGCGTTGACGGGGGCTCCGGGGAGCTGTTTTTT. It encodes CSVDGGSGELFF. The chain uses TRBV29-1 and TRBJ2-2, with D perhaps being TRBD1 or TRBD2 (6 bases each). Trimming took off 3 bases at V and 6 bases at J, with 8 bases between the two ends. Germline V gene sequence: CDR1 SQVTM, CDR2 ANQGSEA. This CDR3 comprises 12 residues.

The rearrangement links TRBV27 to TRBJ2-6; TRBD1 aligns across 10 bases. V lost 6 bases to trimming and J lost 0 bases; unmatched junction nucleotides: 5. This CDR3 region has 17 residues. CDR1 and CDR2 from the germline V gene are MNHEY and SMNVEV (reference sequence). The CDR3 here is CASSSGTGVSGANVLTF. The DNA of the CDR3 is TGTGCCAGCAGCTCGGGGACAGGGGTCTCTGGGGCCAACGTCCTGACTTTC. Complete variable domain (other parts from reference TRBV27 and TRBJ2-6): EAQVTQNPRYLITVTGKKLTVTCSQNMNHEYMSWYRQDPGLGLRQIYYSMNVEVTDKGDVPEGYKVSRKEKRNFPLILESPSPNQTSLYFCASSSGTGVSGANVLTFGAGSRLTVL.

This clonotype was found a few times. The chain links TRBV6-1 to TRBJ1-5; D possibly corresponds to TRBD1 (6 bases). Trimming removed 5 bases at V and 4 bases at J, with 21 bases between. This CDR3 region has 17 residues. CDR1 is MNHNS, CDR2 SASEGT, per germline. The CDR3 region has the DNA TGTGCCAGCAGTTCACCCTCAGGGACATTACCGAATCAGCCCCAGCATTTT. Its protein product is CASSSPSGTLPNQPQHF.

Many counts were recorded for this clonotype. The chain has TRBV3-1 and TRBJ1-1; a weak D match, TRBD1 (5 bases). Germline-derived CDR1 and CDR2 are LGHDT and YNNKEL (reference sequence). Trimming pared 4 bases from V and 1 base from J, leaving 16 bases between. The CDR3 covers 16 residues. CDR3 sequence (DNA): TGTGCCAGCAGCCCGACCGGGACGGATGAGAACACTGAAGCTTTCTTT. The encoded protein is CASSPTGTDENTEAFF.

In this sample, this clonotype turned up many times. V and J are TRBV2 and TRBJ2-2, with 7 bases matching TRBD1. Germline-derived CDR1 and CDR2 are SNHLY and FYNNEI. Germline trimming cut 5 bases from V and 7 bases from J; bases unmatched to any gene: 10. The CDR3 loop spans 15 amino acids. The CDR3, as DNA: TGTGCCAGCAGTCCTCCGGGACAGAGCGGCGGGGAGCTGTTTTTT. As protein: CASSPPGQSGGELFF.